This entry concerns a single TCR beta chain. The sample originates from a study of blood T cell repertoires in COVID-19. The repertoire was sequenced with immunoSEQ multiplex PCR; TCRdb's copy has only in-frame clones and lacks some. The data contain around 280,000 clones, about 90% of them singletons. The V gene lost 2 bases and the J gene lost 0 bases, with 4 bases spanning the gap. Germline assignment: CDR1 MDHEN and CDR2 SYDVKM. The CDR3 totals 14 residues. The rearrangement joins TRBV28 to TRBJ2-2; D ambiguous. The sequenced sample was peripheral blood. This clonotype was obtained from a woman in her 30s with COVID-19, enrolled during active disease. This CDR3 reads CASSLSANTGELFF. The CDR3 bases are TGTGCCAGCAGTTTAAGCGCGAACACCGGGGAGCTGTTTTTT.